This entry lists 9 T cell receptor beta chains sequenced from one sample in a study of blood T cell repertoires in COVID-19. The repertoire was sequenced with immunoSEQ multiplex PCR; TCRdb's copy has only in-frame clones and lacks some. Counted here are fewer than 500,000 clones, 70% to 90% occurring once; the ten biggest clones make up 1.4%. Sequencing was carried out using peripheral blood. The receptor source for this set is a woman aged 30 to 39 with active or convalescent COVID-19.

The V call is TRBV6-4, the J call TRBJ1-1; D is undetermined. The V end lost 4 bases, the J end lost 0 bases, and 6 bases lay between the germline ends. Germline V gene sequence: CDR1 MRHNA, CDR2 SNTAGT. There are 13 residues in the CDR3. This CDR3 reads CASSVALNTEAFF. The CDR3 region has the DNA TGTGCCAGCAGTGTCGCGTTGAACACTGAAGCTTTCTTT.

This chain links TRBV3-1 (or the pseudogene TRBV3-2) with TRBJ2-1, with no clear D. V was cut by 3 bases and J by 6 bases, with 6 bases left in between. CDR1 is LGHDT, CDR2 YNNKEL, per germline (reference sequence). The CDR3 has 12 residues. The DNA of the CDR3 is TGTGCCAGCAGCCAGAGTCGCAATGAGCAGTTCTTC. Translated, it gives CASSQSRNEQFF.

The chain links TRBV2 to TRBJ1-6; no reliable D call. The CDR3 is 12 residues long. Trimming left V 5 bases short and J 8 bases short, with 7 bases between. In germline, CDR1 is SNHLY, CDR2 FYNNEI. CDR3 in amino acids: CASSHPDSPLHF. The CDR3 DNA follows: TGTGCCAGCAGTCACCCGGATTCACCCCTCCACTTT.

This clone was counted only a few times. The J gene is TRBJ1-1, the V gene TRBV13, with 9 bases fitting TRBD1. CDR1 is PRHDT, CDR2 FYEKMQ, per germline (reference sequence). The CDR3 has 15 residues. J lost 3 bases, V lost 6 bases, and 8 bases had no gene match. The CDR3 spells CASRFRDREDTEAFF. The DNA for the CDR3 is TGTGCCAGCAGATTTCGGGACAGGGAAGACACTGAAGCTTTCTTT.

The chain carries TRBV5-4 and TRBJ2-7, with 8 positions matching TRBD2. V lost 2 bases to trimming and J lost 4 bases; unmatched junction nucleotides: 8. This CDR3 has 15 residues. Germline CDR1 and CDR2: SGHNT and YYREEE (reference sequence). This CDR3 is CASSFAGTSKYEQYF. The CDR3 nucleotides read TGTGCCAGCAGCTTCGCCGGGACTAGTAAATACGAGCAGTACTTC.

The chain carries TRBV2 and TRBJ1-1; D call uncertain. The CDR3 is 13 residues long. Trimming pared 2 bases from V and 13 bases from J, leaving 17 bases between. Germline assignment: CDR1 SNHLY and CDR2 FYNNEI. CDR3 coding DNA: TGTGCCAGCAGTGAATCCGCCCCCACTGTATATTTCTTT. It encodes CASSESAPTVYFF.

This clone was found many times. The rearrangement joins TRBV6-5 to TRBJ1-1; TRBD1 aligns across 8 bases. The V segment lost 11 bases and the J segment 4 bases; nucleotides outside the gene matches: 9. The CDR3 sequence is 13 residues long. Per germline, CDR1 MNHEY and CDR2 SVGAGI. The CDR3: CAAQGAQGTEAFF. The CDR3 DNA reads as TGTGCCGCCCAGGGGGCGCAGGGCACTGAAGCTTTCTTT.

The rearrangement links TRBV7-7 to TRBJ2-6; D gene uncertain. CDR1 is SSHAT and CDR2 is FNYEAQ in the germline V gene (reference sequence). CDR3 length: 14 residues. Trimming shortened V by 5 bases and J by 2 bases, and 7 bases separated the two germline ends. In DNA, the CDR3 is TGTGCCAGCAGCCCCGGAGCTGGGGCCAACGTCCTGACTTTC. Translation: CASSPGAGANVLTF.

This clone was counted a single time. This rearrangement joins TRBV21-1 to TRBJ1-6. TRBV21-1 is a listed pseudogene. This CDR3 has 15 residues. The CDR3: CASSKGGTRDSPLHF. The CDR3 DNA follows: TGTGCCAGCAGCAAAGGAGGGACTAGGGATTCACCCCTCCACTTT.